The clone carrying this T cell receptor (beta chain) occurred a few times. Antigen unknown. TCRdb re-called the 5' RACE reads through MiXCR, storing one row per CDR3 protein. The table has some 350,000 distinct CDR3 sequences, approximately 4% seen once. These data originate in a study of T cells after yellow fever vaccination. Looking at the study overall: For low cell numbers, libraries were made with SMART-Seq v4 Ultra Low Input. Broader study findings: There was a possibility that FACS-sorted repertoires contained abundant clonotypes contaminating from the bulk population. Most primary-vaccination clones reappeared after the booster (less than 98% CD4, about 87% CD8).

The V gene's germline CDR1 is SGHVS and CDR2 FNYEAQ. The CDR3 loop spans 13 amino acids. The V end lost 0 bases, the J end lost 4 bases, and 5 bases lay between the germline ends. V and J are TRBV7-6 and TRBJ2-3; D is ambiguous. This TCR came from a young man who received the YFV17D yellow fever vaccine. The sequences come from PBMCs, collected 5 days after the yellow fever booster vaccination. As DNA, the CDR3 is TGTGCCAGCAGCTTAGCCACGCCAGATACGCAGTATTTT. Amino acids: CASSLATPDTQYF.